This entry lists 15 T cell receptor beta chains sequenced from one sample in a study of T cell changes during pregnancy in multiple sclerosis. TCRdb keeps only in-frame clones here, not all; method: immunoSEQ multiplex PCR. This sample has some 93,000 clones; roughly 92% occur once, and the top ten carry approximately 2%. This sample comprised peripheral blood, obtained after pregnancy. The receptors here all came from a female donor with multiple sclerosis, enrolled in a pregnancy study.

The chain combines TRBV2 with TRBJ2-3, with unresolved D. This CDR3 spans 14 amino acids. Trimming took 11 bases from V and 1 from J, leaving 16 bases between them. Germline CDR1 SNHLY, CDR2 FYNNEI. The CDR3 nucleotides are TGTGCCGACGGCGGCTTGCAACGCACAGATACGCAGTATTTT. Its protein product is CADGGLQRTDTQYF.

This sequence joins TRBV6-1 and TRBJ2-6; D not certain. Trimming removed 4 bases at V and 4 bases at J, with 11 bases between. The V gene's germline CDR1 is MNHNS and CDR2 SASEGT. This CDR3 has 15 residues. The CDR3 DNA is TGTGCCAGCAGTGCAGGATCCTCCGGGGCCAACGTCCTGACTTTC. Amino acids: CASSAGSSGANVLTF.

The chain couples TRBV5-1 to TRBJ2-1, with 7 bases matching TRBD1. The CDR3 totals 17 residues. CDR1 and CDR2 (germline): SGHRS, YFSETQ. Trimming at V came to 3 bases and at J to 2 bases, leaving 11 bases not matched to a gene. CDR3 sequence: CASSSSYLQGTYNEQFF. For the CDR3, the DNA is TGCGCCAGCAGCTCCTCTTACCTACAGGGGACCTACAATGAGCAGTTCTTC.

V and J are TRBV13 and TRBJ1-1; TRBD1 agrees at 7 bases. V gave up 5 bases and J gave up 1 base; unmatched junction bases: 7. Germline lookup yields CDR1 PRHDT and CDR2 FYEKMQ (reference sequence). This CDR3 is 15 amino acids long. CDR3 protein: CASSRPGQWNTEAFF. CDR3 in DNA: TGTGCCAGCAGCCGCCCGGGACAGTGGAACACTGAAGCTTTCTTT.

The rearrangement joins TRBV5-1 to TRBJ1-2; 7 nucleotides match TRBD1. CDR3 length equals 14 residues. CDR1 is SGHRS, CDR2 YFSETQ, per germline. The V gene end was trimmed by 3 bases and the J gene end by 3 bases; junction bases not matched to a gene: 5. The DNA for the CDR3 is TGCGCCAGCAGCTCCACAGGGGTCGACTATGGCTACACCTTC. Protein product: CASSSTGVDYGYTF. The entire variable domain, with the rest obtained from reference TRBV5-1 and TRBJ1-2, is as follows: KAGVTQTPRYLIKTRGQQVTLSCSPISGHRSVSWYQQTPGQGLQFLFEYFSETQRNKGNFPGRFSGRQFSNSRSEMNVSTLELGDSALYLCASSSTGVDYGYTFGSGTRLTVV.

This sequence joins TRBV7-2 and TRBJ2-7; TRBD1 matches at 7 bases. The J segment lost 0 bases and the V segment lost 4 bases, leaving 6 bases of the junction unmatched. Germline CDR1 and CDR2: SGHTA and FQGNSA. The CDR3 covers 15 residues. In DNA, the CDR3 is TGTGCCAGCAGCTCCTCCGGGACAGTCTCCTACGAGCAGTACTTC. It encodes CASSSSGTVSYEQYF.

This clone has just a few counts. The CDR3 DNA reads as TGTGCCAGCAGCACACCGGGACAGGGGGCGCGTGGCGGGGAGCTGTTTTTT. Its translation: CASSTPGQGARGGELFF. The rearrangement joins TRBV5-6 to TRBJ2-2; 12 bases map to TRBD1. V shed 4 bases and J 7 bases; nucleotides not matched to a gene: 11. The CDR3 loop spans 17 amino acids. Germline CDR1 and CDR2: SGHDT and YYEEEE.

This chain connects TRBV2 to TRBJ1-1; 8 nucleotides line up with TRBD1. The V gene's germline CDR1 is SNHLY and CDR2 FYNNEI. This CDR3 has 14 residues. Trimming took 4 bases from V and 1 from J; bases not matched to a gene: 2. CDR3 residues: CASSGQGKNTEAFF. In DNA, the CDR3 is TGTGCCAGCAGTGGACAGGGGAAGAACACTGAAGCTTTCTTT. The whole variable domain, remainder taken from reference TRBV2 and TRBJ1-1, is EPEVTQTPSHQVTQMGQEVILRCVPISNHLYFYWYRQILGQKVEFLVSFYNNEISEKSEIFDDQFSVERPDGSNFTLKIRSTKLEDSAMYFCASSGQGKNTEAFFGQGTRLTVV.

The CDR3 DNA sequence: TGTGCCAGCAGTTTAAGCGGGTCTTCCTCCTACAATGAGCAGTTCTTC. It is translated as CASSLSGSSSYNEQFF. This chain uses TRBV27 with TRBJ2-1, with D possibly matching TRBD2 (6 bases). Germline lookup yields CDR1 MNHEY and CDR2 SMNVEV (reference sequence). V was trimmed by 2 bases and J by 0 bases, leaving 11 bases between them. This CDR3 is 16 amino acids long.

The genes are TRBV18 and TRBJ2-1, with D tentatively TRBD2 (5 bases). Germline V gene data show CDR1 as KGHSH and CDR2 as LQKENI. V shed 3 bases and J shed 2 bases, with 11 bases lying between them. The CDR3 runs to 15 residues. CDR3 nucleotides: TGTGCCAGCTCACCCAGTAGCGCTCCCTACAATGAGCAGTTCTTC. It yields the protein CASSPSSAPYNEQFF.

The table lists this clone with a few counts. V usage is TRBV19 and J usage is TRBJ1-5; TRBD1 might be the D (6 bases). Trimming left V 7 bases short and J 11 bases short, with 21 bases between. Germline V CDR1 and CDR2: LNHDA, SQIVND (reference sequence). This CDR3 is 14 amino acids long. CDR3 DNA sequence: TGTGCCAGTATCATGAGGGGGGGTTCAGGGGCCCAGCATTTT. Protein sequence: CASIMRGGSGAQHF.

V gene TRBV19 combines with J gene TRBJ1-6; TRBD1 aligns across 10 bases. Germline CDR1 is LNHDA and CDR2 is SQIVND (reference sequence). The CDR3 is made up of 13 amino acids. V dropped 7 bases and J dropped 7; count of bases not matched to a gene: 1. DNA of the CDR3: TGTGCCAGTACGGACAGGGGGAATTCACCCCTCCACTTT. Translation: CASTDRGNSPLHF.

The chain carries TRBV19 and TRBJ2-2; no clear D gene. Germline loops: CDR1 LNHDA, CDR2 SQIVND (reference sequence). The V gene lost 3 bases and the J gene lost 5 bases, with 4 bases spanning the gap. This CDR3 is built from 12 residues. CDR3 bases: TGTGCCAGTAGTATTATGACCGGGGAGCTGTTTTTT. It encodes CASSIMTGELFF.

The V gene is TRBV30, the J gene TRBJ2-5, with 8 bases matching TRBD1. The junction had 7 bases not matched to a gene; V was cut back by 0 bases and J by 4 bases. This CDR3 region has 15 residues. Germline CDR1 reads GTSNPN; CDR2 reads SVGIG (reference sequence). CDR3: CAWSVKAGTGETQYF. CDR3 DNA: TGTGCCTGGAGTGTAAAGGCAGGGACAGGAGAGACCCAGTACTTC.

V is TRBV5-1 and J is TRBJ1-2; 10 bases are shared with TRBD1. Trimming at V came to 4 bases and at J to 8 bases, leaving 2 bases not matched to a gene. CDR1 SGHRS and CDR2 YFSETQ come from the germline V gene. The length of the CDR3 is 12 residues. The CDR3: CASSGTGVGYTF. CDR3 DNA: TGCGCCAGCAGCGGGACAGGGGTAGGCTACACCTTC.